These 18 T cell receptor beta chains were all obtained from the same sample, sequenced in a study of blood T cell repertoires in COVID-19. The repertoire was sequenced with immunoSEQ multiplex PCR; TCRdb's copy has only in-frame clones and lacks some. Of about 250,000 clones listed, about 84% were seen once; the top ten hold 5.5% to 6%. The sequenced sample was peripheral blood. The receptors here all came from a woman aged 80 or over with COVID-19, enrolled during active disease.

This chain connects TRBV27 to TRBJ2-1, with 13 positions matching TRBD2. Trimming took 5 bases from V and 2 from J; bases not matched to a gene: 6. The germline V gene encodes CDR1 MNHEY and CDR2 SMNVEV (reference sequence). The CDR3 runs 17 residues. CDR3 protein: CASSPPGLAGPYNEQFF. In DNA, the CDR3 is TGTGCCAGCAGTCCTCCGGGACTAGCGGGACCCTACAATGAGCAGTTCTTC.

The CDR3 DNA is TGTGCCAGCAGCGGGGGGGGTCAGCCCCAGCATTTT. It is translated as CASSGGGQPQHF. The rearrangement joins TRBV9 to TRBJ1-5; D might be TRBD1 (5 bases). Germline V CDR1 and CDR2: SGDLS, YYNGEE. Trimming took off 3 bases at V and 6 bases at J, with 7 bases between the two ends. This CDR3 is built from 12 residues.

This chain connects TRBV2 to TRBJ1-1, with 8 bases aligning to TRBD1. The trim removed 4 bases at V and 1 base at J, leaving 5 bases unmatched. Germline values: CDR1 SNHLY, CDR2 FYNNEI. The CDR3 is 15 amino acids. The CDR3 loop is CASSVQGAGNTEAFF. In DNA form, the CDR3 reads TGTGCCAGCAGTGTTCAGGGGGCCGGGAACACTGAAGCTTTCTTT.

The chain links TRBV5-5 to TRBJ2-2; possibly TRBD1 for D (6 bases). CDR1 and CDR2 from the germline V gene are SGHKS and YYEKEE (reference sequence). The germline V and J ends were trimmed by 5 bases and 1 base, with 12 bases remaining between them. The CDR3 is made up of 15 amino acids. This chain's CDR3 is CASSYRDGNTGELFF. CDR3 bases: TGTGCCAGCAGTTACAGGGACGGGAACACCGGGGAGCTGTTTTTT.

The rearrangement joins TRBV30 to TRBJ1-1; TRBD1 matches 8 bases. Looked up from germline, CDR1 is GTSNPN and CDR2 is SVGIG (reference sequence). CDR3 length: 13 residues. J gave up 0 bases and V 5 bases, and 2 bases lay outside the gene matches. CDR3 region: CAWRTGMNTEAFF. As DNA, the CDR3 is TGTGCCTGGCGGACAGGGATGAACACTGAAGCTTTCTTT.

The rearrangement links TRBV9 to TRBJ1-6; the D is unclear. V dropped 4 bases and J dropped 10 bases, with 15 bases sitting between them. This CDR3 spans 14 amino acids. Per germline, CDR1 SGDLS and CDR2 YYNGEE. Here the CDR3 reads CASSRTPGESPLHF. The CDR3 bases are TGTGCCAGCAGCCGAACGCCTGGGGAGTCACCCCTCCACTTT. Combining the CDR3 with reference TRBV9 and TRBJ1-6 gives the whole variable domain DSGVTQTPKHLITATGQRVTLRCSPRSGDLSVYWYQQSLDQGLQFLIQYYNGEERAKGNILERFSAQQFPDLHSELNLSSLELGDSALYFCASSRTPGESPLHFGNGTRLTVT.

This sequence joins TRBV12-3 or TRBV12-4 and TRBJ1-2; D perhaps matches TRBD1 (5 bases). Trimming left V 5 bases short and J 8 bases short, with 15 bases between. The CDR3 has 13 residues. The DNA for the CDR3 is TGTGCCAGCAGTCCGACGGGGGAAGGAGGCTACACCTTC. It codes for CASSPTGEGGYTF.

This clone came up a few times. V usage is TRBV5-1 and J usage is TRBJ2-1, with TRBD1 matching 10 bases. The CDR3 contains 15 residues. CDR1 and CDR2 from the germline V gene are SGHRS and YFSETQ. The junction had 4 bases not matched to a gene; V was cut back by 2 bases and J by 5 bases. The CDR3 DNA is TGCGCCAGCAGCTTAGCGGGACAGGGGAACAATGAGCAGTTCTTC. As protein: CASSLAGQGNNEQFF.

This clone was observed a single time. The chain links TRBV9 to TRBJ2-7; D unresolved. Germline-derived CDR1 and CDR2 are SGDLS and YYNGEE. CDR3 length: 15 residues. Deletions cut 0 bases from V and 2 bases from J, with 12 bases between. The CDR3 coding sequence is TGTGCCAGCAGCGTAGGGGCTTCCTCCCCCTACGAGCAGTACTTC. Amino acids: CASSVGASSPYEQYF. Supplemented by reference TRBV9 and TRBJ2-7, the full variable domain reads DSGVTQTPKHLITATGQRVTLRCSPRSGDLSVYWYQQSLDQGLQFLIQYYNGEERAKGNILERFSAQQFPDLHSELNLSSLELGDSALYFCASSVGASSPYEQYFGPGTRLTVT.

The CDR3 nucleotides read TGTGCCAGCAGCGCCCGACAGTATTTTGAAGCTTTCTTT. Translated: CASSARQYFEAFF. The rearrangement joins TRBV2 to TRBJ1-1, with TRBD1 as a possible D gene (5 bases). Germline assignment: CDR1 SNHLY and CDR2 FYNNEI. The V and J ends lost 6 bases and 7 bases respectively, with 15 bases between them. The CDR3 has 13 residues. The variable domain in full, completed from reference TRBV2 and TRBJ1-1, reads EPEVTQTPSHQVTQMGQEVILRCVPISNHLYFYWYRQILGQKVEFLVSFYNNEISEKSEIFDDQFSVERPDGSNFTLKIRSTKLEDSAMYFCASSARQYFEAFFGQGTRLTVV.

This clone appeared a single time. CDR3 region: CASSSQGGGNQPQHF. Written as DNA, the CDR3 is TGTGCCAGTAGCTCACAGGGGGGCGGCAATCAGCCCCAGCATTTT. The V gene is TRBV19, the J gene TRBJ1-5; 8 positions match TRBD1. The CDR3 has 15 residues. V trimming: 6 bases; J trimming: 2 bases; junction bases outside the gene matches: 6. CDR1 is LNHDA, CDR2 SQIVND, per germline (reference sequence).

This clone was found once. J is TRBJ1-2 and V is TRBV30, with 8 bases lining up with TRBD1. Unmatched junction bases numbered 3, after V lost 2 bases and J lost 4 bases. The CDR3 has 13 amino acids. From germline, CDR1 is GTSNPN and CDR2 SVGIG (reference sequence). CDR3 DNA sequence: TGTGCCTGGAGTCTTGGACAGGGCTATGGCTACACCTTC. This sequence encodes CAWSLGQGYGYTF.

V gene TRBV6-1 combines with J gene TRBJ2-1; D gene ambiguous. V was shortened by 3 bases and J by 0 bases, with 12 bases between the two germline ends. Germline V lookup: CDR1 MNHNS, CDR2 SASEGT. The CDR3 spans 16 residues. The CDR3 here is CASSDRGPSSYNEQFF. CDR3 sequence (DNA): TGTGCCAGCAGTGATAGAGGCCCGAGCTCCTACAATGAGCAGTTCTTC.

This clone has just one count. CDR3 amino acids: CASSHSLAGNQETQYF. CDR3 coding DNA: TGTGCCAGCAGCCATTCCCTAGCGGGGAACCAAGAGACCCAGTACTTC. V gene TRBV7-2 combines with J gene TRBJ2-5; 9 bases fit TRBD2. The V and J ends lost 5 bases and 0 bases, in that order; junction bases with no gene match: 7. Germline lookup yields CDR1 SGHTA and CDR2 FQGNSA. The length of the CDR3 is 16 residues.

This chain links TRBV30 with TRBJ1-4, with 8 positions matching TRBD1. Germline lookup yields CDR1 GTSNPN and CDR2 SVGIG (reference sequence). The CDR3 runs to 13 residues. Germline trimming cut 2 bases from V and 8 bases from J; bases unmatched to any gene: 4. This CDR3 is CAWSRTGREKLFF. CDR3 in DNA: TGTGCCTGGAGTAGGACAGGGCGGGAAAAACTGTTTTTT.

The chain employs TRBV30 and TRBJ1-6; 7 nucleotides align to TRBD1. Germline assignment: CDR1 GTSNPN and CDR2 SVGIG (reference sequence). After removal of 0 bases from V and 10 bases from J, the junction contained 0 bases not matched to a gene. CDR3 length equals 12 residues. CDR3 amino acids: CAWSVQGSPLHF. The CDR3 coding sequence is TGTGCCTGGAGTGTACAGGGGTCACCCCTCCACTTT. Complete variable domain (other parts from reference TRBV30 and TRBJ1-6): SQTIHQWPATLVQPVGSPLSLECTVEGTSNPNLYWYRQAAGRGLQLLFYSVGIGQISSEVPQNLSASRPQDRQFILSSKKLLLSDSGFYLCAWSVQGSPLHFGNGTRLTVT.

The CDR3 sequence is CASSFKQGSYGYTF. In DNA form, the CDR3 reads TGTGCCAGCAGTTTTAAACAGGGGTCGTATGGCTACACCTTC. This chain connects TRBV2 to TRBJ1-2, with TRBD1 identical over 7 bases. Germline V gene data show CDR1 as SNHLY and CDR2 as FYNNEI. Germline trimming cut 5 bases from V and 5 bases from J; bases unmatched to any gene: 8. The CDR3 totals 14 residues.

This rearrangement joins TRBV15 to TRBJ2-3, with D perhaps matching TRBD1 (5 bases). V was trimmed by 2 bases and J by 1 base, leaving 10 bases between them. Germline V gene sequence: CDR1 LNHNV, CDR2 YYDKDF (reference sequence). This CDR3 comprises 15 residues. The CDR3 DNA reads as TGTGCCACCAGCAGACCCGGCAGGGGCACAGATACGCAGTATTTT. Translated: CATSRPGRGTDTQYF.